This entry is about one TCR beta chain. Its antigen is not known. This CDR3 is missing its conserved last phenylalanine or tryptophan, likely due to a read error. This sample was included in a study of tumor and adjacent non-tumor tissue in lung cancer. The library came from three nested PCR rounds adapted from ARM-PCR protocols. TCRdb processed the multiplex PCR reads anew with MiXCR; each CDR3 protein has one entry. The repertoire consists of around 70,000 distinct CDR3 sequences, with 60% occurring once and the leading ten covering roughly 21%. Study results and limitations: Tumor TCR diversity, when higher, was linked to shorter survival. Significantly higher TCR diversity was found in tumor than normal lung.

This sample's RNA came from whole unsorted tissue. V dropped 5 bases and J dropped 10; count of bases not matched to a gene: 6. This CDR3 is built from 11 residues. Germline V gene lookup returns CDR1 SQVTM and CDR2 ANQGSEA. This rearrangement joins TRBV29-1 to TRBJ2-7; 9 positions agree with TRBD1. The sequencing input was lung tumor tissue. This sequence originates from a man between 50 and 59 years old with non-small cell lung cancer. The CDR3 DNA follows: TGCAGCGTTACAGGGGGCGTGGAACAGTACATC. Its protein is CSVTGGVEQYI.